The rows below give T cell receptor beta chains drawn from one sample of a study of cytomegalovirus exposure and HLA in healthy donors. Repertoires were generated with immunoSEQ multiplex PCR, while TCRdb's copy carries only in-frame clones and drops some. The sample includes 200,000 or so clones, less than 90% of them seen just once. The sequencing input was PBMCs. The receptors derive from a boy between 10 and 17 years old in good health and CMV-seronegative. The CDR3 runs from the conserved cysteine through the conserved F or W. A D gene is named only where the DNA matches it firmly. Clone size is shown for a subset of rows, as once, few, many or a class of expanded clone.

CDR3nt	CDR3aa	j_gene	v_gene	d_gene	abundance
TGTGCCAGCAGCAAAGAAATGGAGACCCGAGGGACTTATAGCAATCAGCCCCAGCATTTT	CASSKEMETRGTYSNQPQHF	TRBJ1-5	TRBV21-1	-	-
TGTGCCAGCAGTTCCAGCGGGAGGGTCATTGGGGTCGAGCAGTACTTC	CASSSSGRVIGVEQYF	TRBJ2-7	TRBV28	TRBD2	once
TGTGCCAGCAGCTTAGCCGGGACTAGCGGCTACGAGCAGTACTTC	CASSLAGTSGYEQYF	TRBJ2-7	TRBV7-9	TRBD2	-
TGTGCCAGCATAGGCGGAACTGAAGCTTTCTTT	CASIGGTEAFF	TRBJ1-1	TRBV4-2	-	-
TGTGCCTGGGTTATTCAAGGGGTGCCCCCGGAGACCCAGTACTTC	CAWVIQGVPPETQYF	TRBJ2-5	TRBV30	-	-
TGTGCCTGGAGGCACGCTAGCGCATGGTACGGTGAGCAGTTCTTC	CAWRHASAWYGEQFF	TRBJ2-1	TRBV30	-	-
TGTGCCATCAGGGACGACCGACAGGCGCACAGGTTGGAGGAGCAGTACTTC	CAIRDDRQAHRLEEQYF	TRBJ2-7	TRBV10-3	-	few
TGCAGCGTCCTGATCGGACAGATGAACACTGAAGCTTTCTTT	CSVLIGQMNTEAFF	TRBJ1-1	TRBV29-1	-	-
TGTGCCAGCAGCCCAGGGCCATCCAATCAGCCCCAGCATTTT	CASSPGPSNQPQHF	TRBJ1-5	TRBV5-8	-	-
TGTGCCTGGAGTGTAGACAGACGCTATGGCTACACCTTC	CAWSVDRRYGYTF	TRBJ1-2	TRBV30	-	-
TGTGCCAGCAGCTTGGCAGGGGTGGGTGGCTACACCTTC	CASSLAGVGGYTF	TRBJ1-2	TRBV5-5	-	-
TGTGCCAGCAGTTTAACAGCGGGAGGCTCCTACGAGCAGTACTTC	CASSLTAGGSYEQYF	TRBJ2-7	TRBV28	TRBD2	-
TGTGCCGCCTCTAGCGGGACCTCCTACGAGCAGTACTTC	CAASSGTSYEQYF	TRBJ2-7	TRBV2	TRBD2	-
TGTGCCAGTAAACAGGGGGATGTTGGTTCACCCCTCCACTTT	CASKQGDVGSPLHF	TRBJ1-6	TRBV19	TRBD1	-
TGTGCCAGCAGAAACAGTACCGGGGAGCTGTTTTTT	CASRNSTGELFF	TRBJ2-2	TRBV2	-	-
TGTGCCAGCAGCTTAAACAGCTTGAACACTGAAGCTTTCTTT	CASSLNSLNTEAFF	TRBJ1-1	TRBV7-8	-	few
TGTGCCAGCAGCCCGGAGGTGACAGGGATCCATGAGCAGTTCTTC	CASSPEVTGIHEQFF	TRBJ2-1	TRBV5-4	TRBD1	-
TGTGCCAGCGGGTATTCAGGGGTTGGAAACACCATATATTTT	CASGYSGVGNTIYF	TRBJ1-3	TRBV6-5	-	few
TGTGCCAGCTCCCCGGTAGCGGGGTCAGAGAATGAGCAGTTCTTC	CASSPVAGSENEQFF	TRBJ2-1	TRBV6-4	TRBD2	few
TGTGCCAGCAGGTTGGGACAGATAAATTCACCCCTCCACTTT	CASRLGQINSPLHF	TRBJ1-6	TRBV7-6	TRBD1	-
TGTGCCAGCAGCCTCGGACTCGGGATCCGCGAGCAGTACTTC	CASSLGLGIREQYF	TRBJ2-7	TRBV7-9	-	-
TGTGCCACCAGGAGGGGTGATCTAGTTAGGTATGAGCAGTTCTTC	CATRRGDLVRYEQFF	TRBJ2-1	TRBV19	-	-
TGTGCCAGCAGGCCAACAGGGGTCTACGAGCAGTACTTC	CASRPTGVYEQYF	TRBJ2-7	TRBV5-6	TRBD1	-
TGTGCCAGCAGCCCCCTCGGACAGCCGGTTGTTAGGGACATTCAGTACTTC	CASSPLGQPVVRDIQYF	TRBJ2-4	TRBV7-6	-	few
TGTGCCAGCACCCGGACTGTCCAAGAGACCCAGTACTTC	CASTRTVQETQYF	TRBJ2-5	TRBV2	-	-
TGTGCCAGCAGAGGCACAGGGGGAATTGCCGGGGAGCTGTTTTTT	CASRGTGGIAGELFF	TRBJ2-2	TRBV6-1	TRBD1	-
TGTGCCTGGAGTTACCGGGACAGGGGGCCAGTTCACGATCAGCCCCAGCATTTT	CAWSYRDRGPVHDQPQHF	TRBJ1-5	TRBV30	TRBD1	-
TGTGCCAGCAGCACACGACAGGGCCCCTATGGCTACACCTTC	CASSTRQGPYGYTF	TRBJ1-2	TRBV27	TRBD1	-
TGCGCCAGCAGCCCTTGGCCCCGAGGAAGGAAACCCCTCCACTTT	CASSPWPRGRKPLHF	TRBJ1-6	TRBV4-1	-	-
TGTGCCAGCAGTGACTACAGGGGGAAAGGGACCCAGTACTTC	CASSDYRGKGTQYF	TRBJ2-5	TRBV9	TRBD1	-
TGTGCCTGGAGTCAAACCCGACAGCTTAGATACTATGGCTACACCTTC	CAWSQTRQLRYYGYTF	TRBJ1-2	TRBV30	-	-
TGCAGCGTTGATGGGGGAGGACCTGGGGCCAACGTCCTGACTTTC	CSVDGGGPGANVLTF	TRBJ2-6	TRBV29-1	-	-
TGTGCCAGCTCTCGACCCCTAGCGGGAGGGCCTAACGAGCAGTTCTTC	CASSRPLAGGPNEQFF	TRBJ2-1	TRBV18	TRBD2	-
TGTGCCAGCAGCGCGCGGGACAGGGAGGACACCGGGGAGCTGTTTTTT	CASSARDREDTGELFF	TRBJ2-2	TRBV13	TRBD1	-
TGTGCCAGCAGCGCCCGACTAGCGGAAAGCTCTGGGGCCAACGTCCTGACTTTC	CASSARLAESSGANVLTF	TRBJ2-6	TRBV9	TRBD2	-
TGTGCCAGCAGCTATAACTCCGGGACACAATTTCAGCCCCAGCATTTT	CASSYNSGTQFQPQHF	TRBJ1-5	TRBV2	-	-
TGTGCTAGCAGCCCGCAGGGTATGAATGAGCAGTTCTTC	CASSPQGMNEQFF	TRBJ2-1	TRBV7-7	-	-
TGTGCTAGTGGTTTGATACAGGGGAATTACACCTTC	CASGLIQGNYTF	TRBJ1-2	TRBV12-5	TRBD1	-
TGTGCCAGCAGTTTCGGCGGGGATAATCAGCCCCAGCATTTT	CASSFGGDNQPQHF	TRBJ1-5	TRBV28	-	-
TGCGCCAGCAGCCAAGACAGACTAGCGGCTTTAAATAGCTCCTACAATGAGCAGTTCTTC	CASSQDRLAALNSSYNEQFF	TRBJ2-1	TRBV4-3	TRBD2	-
TGTGCCAGCAGCCCCCGGCTAGCGGGGGGGACCGAGCAGTTCTTC	CASSPRLAGGTEQFF	TRBJ2-1	TRBV7-3	TRBD2	-
TGCGCCAGCCAGGGAGGCGGGGTCAGGAATGAGCAGTTCTTC	CASQGGGVRNEQFF	TRBJ2-1	TRBV5-1	-	-
TGTGCCTGGACCCTCGGGACAGGGGGCTTAGAGACCCAGTACTTC	CAWTLGTGGLETQYF	TRBJ2-5	TRBV30	TRBD1	-
TGTGCCAGCAGCCTTCGGTTTAACACTGAAGCTTTCTTT	CASSLRFNTEAFF	TRBJ1-1	TRBV6-4	-	once
TGTGCCAGTAGTAGCAGGGGGGTGGGGGTGAGCAATCAGCCCCAGCATTTT	CASSSRGVGVSNQPQHF	TRBJ1-5	TRBV19	TRBD1	-
TGTGCCAGGTCCACAGGGTTTGGCTCAGATACGCAGTATTTT	CARSTGFGSDTQYF	TRBJ2-3	TRBV2	-	-
TGTGCCAGCAGCGAGGGGGCAAGGGGAAAACTGTTTTTT	CASSEGARGKLFF	TRBJ1-4	TRBV9	TRBD1	-
TGTGCCATCATGCAGGGGGTCAGGAATGAGCAGTTCTTC	CAIMQGVRNEQFF	TRBJ2-1	TRBV10-3	TRBD1	-
TGTGCCAGCAGCTTGGAAAGAGGGAGCAATGAGCAGTTCTTC	CASSLERGSNEQFF	TRBJ2-1	TRBV5-6	-	-
TGCGCCAGCAGTCAGGAGGGGGCTGGGATGGACACTGAAGCTTTCTTT	CASSQEGAGMDTEAFF	TRBJ1-1	TRBV23-1	TRBD1	few